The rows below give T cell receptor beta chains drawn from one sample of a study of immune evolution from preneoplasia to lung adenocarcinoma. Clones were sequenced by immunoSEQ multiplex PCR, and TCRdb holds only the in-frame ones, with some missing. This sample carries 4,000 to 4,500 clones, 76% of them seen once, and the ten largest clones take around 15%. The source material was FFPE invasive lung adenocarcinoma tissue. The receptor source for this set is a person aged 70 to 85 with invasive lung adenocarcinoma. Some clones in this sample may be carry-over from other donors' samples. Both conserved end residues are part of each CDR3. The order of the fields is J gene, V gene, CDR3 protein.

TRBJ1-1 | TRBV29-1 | CSVDNTEAFF
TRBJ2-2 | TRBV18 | CASSPSRTGNTGELFF
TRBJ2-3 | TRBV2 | CASSPPGSGFGGDTQYF
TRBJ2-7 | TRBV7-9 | CASSPTPGQGNYEQYF
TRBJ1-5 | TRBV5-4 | CASSLDRGQETQHF
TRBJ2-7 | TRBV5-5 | CASSTTGGAYEQYF
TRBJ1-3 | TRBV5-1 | CASSLGDGGDTIYF
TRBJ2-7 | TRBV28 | CASSPTLPDEQYF
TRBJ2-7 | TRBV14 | CASSQDWTAVNEQYF
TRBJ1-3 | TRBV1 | CTSSGRRGTGNTIYF
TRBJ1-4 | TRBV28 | CASSLVWDSRGEKLFF
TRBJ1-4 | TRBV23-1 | CASSQSRGAHEKLFF
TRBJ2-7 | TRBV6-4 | CASSPWVGRLENKPSYEQYF
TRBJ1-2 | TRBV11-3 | CASSLGDREGYGYTF
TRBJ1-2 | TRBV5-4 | CASSLDRARGFYGYTF
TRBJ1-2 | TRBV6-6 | CASSYSSGNYGYTF
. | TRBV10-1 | CASSESSAYEQYF
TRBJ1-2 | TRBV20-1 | CSADRGYYTF
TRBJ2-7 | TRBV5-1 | CASSLSGTISYEQYF
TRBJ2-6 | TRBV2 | CASSEFRISGANVLTF
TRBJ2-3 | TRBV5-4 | CASSLGQRGTDTQYF
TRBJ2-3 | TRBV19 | CASSMEDFTQYF
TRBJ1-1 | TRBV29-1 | CSVGFLNTEAFF
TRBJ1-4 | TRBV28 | CASRPMGANEKLFF
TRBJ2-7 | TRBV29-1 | CSVSGQGQAPYF
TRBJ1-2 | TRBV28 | CASSLFTRNKGGYTF
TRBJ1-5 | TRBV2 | CASSYSDQPQHF
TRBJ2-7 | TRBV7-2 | CASSYGPYEQYF
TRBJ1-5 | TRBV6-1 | CASSEIGQPQHF
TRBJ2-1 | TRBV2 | CASRQLAGGSYNEQFF
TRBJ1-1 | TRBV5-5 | CASSLGKDNEAFF
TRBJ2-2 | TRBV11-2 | CASSPQGVDTGELFF
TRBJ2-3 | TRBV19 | CASSLKAAGVGAGHIDTQYF
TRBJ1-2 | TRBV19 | CARDGYTF
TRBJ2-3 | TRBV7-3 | CASSLIGSGADTQYF
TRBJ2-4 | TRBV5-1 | CASSFSGSPPRGNIQYF
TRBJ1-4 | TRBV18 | CASFPGTGGEKLFF
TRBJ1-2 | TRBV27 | CASSFGQGANINYGYTF
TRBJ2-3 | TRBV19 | CASSIQGALGTDTQYF
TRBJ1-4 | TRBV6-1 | CASTSFATNEKLFF
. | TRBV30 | CAWSVLYRGSPYEQYF